This TCR beta chain was obtained from a study of blood T cell repertoires in COVID-19. At the level of the study: There were acute and convalescent COVID-19 samples, and they came from the United States, Italy and Spain.

The CDR3 has 17 amino acids. Trimming stripped 0 bases from V and 4 bases from J, with 18 bases between. Germline lookup yields CDR1 LGHDT and CDR2 YNNKEL (reference sequence). The data were produced by immunoSEQ multiplex PCR, yet TCRdb's version contains in-frame clones alone and is incomplete. The sample includes about 160,000 clones, over 85% of them seen just once. Sequencing used peripheral blood. The J gene is TRBJ1-2, the V gene TRBV3-1 (or the pseudogene TRBV3-2); D perhaps matches TRBD1 (6 bases). The source is a woman aged 50 to 60 with acute or convalescent COVID-19. CDR3 loop: CASSQDLVGTPIYGYTF. In DNA form, the CDR3 reads TGTGCCAGCAGCCAAGATCTAGTTGGGACACCTATCTATGGCTACACCTTC.